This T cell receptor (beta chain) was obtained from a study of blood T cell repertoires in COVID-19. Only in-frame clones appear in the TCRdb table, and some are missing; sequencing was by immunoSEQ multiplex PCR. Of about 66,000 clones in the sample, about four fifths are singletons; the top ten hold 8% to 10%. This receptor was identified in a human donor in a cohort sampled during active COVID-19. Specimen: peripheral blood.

The CDR3 bases are TGTGCCTGGAGTGTACTTAGCGGGAGGCCCCAAGAGACCCAGTACTTC. Amino acid sequence: CAWSVLSGRPQETQYF. The rearrangement links TRBV30 to TRBJ2-5; 10 nucleotides match TRBD2. This CDR3 is 16 amino acids long. Germline-derived CDR1 and CDR2 are GTSNPN and SVGIG (reference sequence). J gave up 1 base and V 0 bases, and 5 bases lay outside the gene matches.